Listed here are 14 T cell receptor beta chains from one sample, sequenced in a study of blood T cell repertoires in COVID-19. Using immunoSEQ multiplex PCR, the repertoire was profiled, and TCRdb retains in-frame clones only, with some absent. This sample has about 280,000 clones, with around 90% found just once. Sequenced sample: PBMCs or T cells enriched from blood (not recorded which). The origin of the receptors is a middle-aged woman who had recovered from COVID-19.

The chain is built from TRBV10-1 and TRBJ1-1; D is perhaps TRBD1 (5 bases). CDR1 and CDR2 (germline): WNHNN, SYGVQD (reference sequence). Trimming stripped 4 bases from V and 8 bases from J, with 11 bases between. This CDR3 is 12 amino acids long. CDR3 sequence reads: CASSGAGREAFF. The CDR3 region has the DNA TGCGCCAGCAGTGGAGCAGGGAGGGAAGCTTTCTTT.

The genes are TRBV7-3 and TRBJ2-3; TRBD2 is a possible D gene (5 bases). The V gene lost 3 bases and the J gene lost 2 bases, with 12 bases spanning the gap. There are 15 residues in the CDR3. From germline, CDR1 is SGHTA and CDR2 FQGTGA. The CDR3 loop is CASSLDGGNTDTQYF. CDR3 nucleotides: TGTGCCAGCAGCTTGGACGGAGGCAACACAGATACGCAGTATTTT.

The V and J genes are TRBV2 and TRBJ1-2; TRBD1 is a possible D gene (5 bases). The CDR3 consists of 17 residues. CDR1 and CDR2 from the germline V gene are SNHLY and FYNNEI. With 7 bases removed from V and 5 bases from J, the gap between germline ends came to 26 bases. This CDR3 reads CASTRALNPVGSYGYTF. The CDR3 DNA reads TGTGCCAGCACCAGGGCCTTAAATCCGGTCGGGTCATATGGCTACACCTTC.

This chain uses TRBV7-2 with TRBJ2-3; TRBD2 matches 7 bases. This CDR3 has 14 residues. Germline CDR1 reads SGHTA; CDR2 reads FQGNSA. The junction had 3 bases not matched to a gene; V was cut back by 5 bases and J by 1 base. CDR3 region: CASSLGRGTDTQYF. CDR3 nucleotide sequence: TGTGCCAGCAGCCTAGGGAGGGGCACAGATACGCAGTATTTT.

The V call is TRBV5-5, the J call TRBJ2-1; no firm D call. Germline values: CDR1 SGHKS, CDR2 YYEKEE (reference sequence). The CDR3 covers 13 residues. Trimming cost V 5 bases and J 3 bases, with 9 bases left between them. The CDR3 here is CASRSPSYNEQFF. The CDR3 DNA sequence: TGTGCCAGCAGAAGTCCTAGCTACAATGAGCAGTTCTTC. The full variable domain, its missing parts supplied by reference TRBV5-5 and TRBJ2-1, is DAGVTQSPTHLIKTRGQQVTLRCSPISGHKSVSWYQQVLGQGPQFIFQYYEKEERGRGNFPDRFSARQFPNYSSELNVNALLLGDSALYLCASRSPSYNEQFFGPGTRLTVL.

V is TRBV6-5 and J is TRBJ2-1; the match to TRBD1 covers 10 bases. The CDR3 consists of 15 residues. Trimming at V came to 4 bases and at J to 7 bases, leaving 7 bases not matched to a gene. Germline CDR1 and CDR2: MNHEY and SVGAGI. The CDR3 is CASSSGQGTWNEQFF. The CDR3 coding sequence is TGTGCCAGCAGTTCGGGACAGGGGACGTGGAATGAGCAGTTCTTC.

With respect to this clone: The junction differs from germline at one of its ends, possibly a read error. The CDR3 nucleotides are TGTGCCACCCTTTCGATCCCCGGACAAAACAATTCCTTTAATTCACCCCTCCACTTT. Amino acids: CATLSIPGQNNSFNSPLHF. This chain links TRBV28 with TRBJ1-6; tentative D call: TRBD1 (5 bases). From germline, CDR1 is MDHEN and CDR2 SYDVKM. The CDR3 spans 19 residues.

This clone was picked up one time. The chain links TRBV28 to TRBJ1-5; D gene unclear. The V gene's germline CDR1 is MDHEN and CDR2 SYDVKM. Deletions cut 7 bases from V and 0 bases from J, with 10 bases between. The CDR3 has 14 amino acids. Written as DNA, the CDR3 is TGTGCCAGCATGGGCAGAAATAGCAATCAGCCCCAGCATTTT. Its translation is CASMGRNSNQPQHF.

The rearrangement joins TRBV18 to TRBJ2-1; tentatively, D is TRBD2 (6 bases). Germline lookup yields CDR1 KGHSH and CDR2 LQKENI. This CDR3 spans 15 amino acids. V was cut by 1 base and J by 6 bases, with 13 bases left in between. CDR3 bases: TGTGCCAGCTCACCACGGGTTAGCGGCCTCAATGAGCAGTTCTTC. Its protein is CASSPRVSGLNEQFF.

This clone was seen repeatedly, ten times or more. The chain couples TRBV28 to TRBJ1-6, with TRBD1 matching 10 bases. Looked up from germline, CDR1 is MDHEN and CDR2 is SYDVKM. V shed 6 bases, J shed 10 bases, and the junction held 6 bases outside the gene matches. The CDR3 contains 14 residues. CDR3 bases: TGTGCCAGCAGCCAAGGGACAGGGGCATCACCCCTCCACTTT. Protein sequence: CASSQGTGASPLHF.

The chain carries TRBV25-1 and TRBJ2-7; D may be TRBD2 (5 bases). Germline lookup yields CDR1 MGHDK and CDR2 SYGVNS. The CDR3 runs to 15 residues. V was cut by 9 bases and J by 3 bases, with 21 bases left in between. The CDR3 loop is CARCPGTSKYYEQYF. In DNA, the CDR3 is TGTGCCAGGTGCCCGGGAACATCCAAATACTACGAGCAGTACTTC.

This sequence joins TRBV7-2 and TRBJ1-3; D is unclear. Trimming stripped 4 bases from V and 0 bases from J, with 7 bases between. Looked up from germline, CDR1 is SGHTA and CDR2 is FQGNSA. This CDR3 contains 14 residues. In nucleotides, the CDR3 is TGTGCCAGCAGCTCCCCCTTCTCTGGAAACACCATATATTTT. Its protein is CASSSPFSGNTIYF.

This clone was seen once. V is TRBV24-1 and J is TRBJ2-3, with D maybe TRBD2 (6 bases). The CDR3 loop spans 17 amino acids. Germline CDR1 KGHDR, CDR2 SFDVKD. V was shortened by 0 bases and J by 2 bases, with 14 bases between the two germline ends. CDR3 nucleotides: TGTGCCACCAGTGATTTGGGATCGGGGGTTACCACAGATACGCAGTATTTT. Encoded protein: CATSDLGSGVTTDTQYF.

The rearrangement links TRBV2 to TRBJ2-1; TRBD2 matches at 8 bases. The ends lost 3 bases at V and 6 bases at J; junction bases unmatched: 10. This CDR3 is built from 16 residues. In germline, CDR1 is SNHLY, CDR2 FYNNEI. In DNA form, the CDR3 reads TGTGCCAGCAGTGAGCCGTCCAGCGGGGGCCTCAATGAGCAGTTCTTC. This gives the protein CASSEPSSGGLNEQFF.